The clone carrying this TCR beta chain was observed many times. This specimen comes from a study of Graves' ophthalmopathy and Graves' hyperthyroidism. The V gene lost 7 bases and the J gene lost 2 bases, with 21 bases spanning the gap. CDR1 and CDR2 from the germline V gene are MNHEY and SVGEGT. CDR3 size: 17 residues. Amplification targeted the TCR beta CDR3 regions, with RNA transcripts as the source material. The library came from an HTBI-primed first-round RT-PCR and a second-round multiplex PCR. TCRdb re-derived calls from the multiplex PCR reads in MiXCR, one entry per CDR3 protein. This table holds some 350,000 distinct CDR3 sequences, approximately 18% found once. Stable hyperthyroidism referred to disease that showed no ophthalmopathy within 18 months of follow-up.

The sequence derives from an adult woman with stable Graves' hyperthyroidism. What was sequenced was peripheral blood. The chain is built from TRBV6-2 or TRBV6-3 and TRBJ2-4, with D uncertain. The CDR3 loop is CASKPLTSLGTKNIQYF. The CDR3 bases are TGTGCCAGCAAACCGCTGACATCCCTCGGTACCAAAAACATTCAGTACTTC.